In its sample, the clone carrying this TCR beta chain was seen many times. Its antigen is unidentified. Naive CD8 libraries were made from roughly 18,000 to 920,000 sorted cells, and they used 10%, 30% or 50% RNA. The sample originates from a study of molecular identifiers for immune sequencing clone quantification. Broader study findings: Among over 950,000 naive cells, as was reported, spiked Jurkat TCR RNA from one cell was detectable.

From the PCR reads, TCRdb called clonotypes with MiXCR, one entry per CDR3 protein. Of approximately 670,000 distinct CDR3 sequences listed, just under 20% were seen once; the top ten hold roughly 0.85%. The CDR3 extends over 15 amino acids. The V gene lost 3 bases and the J gene lost 2 bases, with 14 bases spanning the gap. CDR1 and CDR2 (germline): SGHDN, FVKESK. The chain links TRBV14 to TRBJ2-7; D ambiguous. The sample consisted of naive CD8+ T cells from blood, with Jurkat cell RNA spiked in. The subset here: FACS-sorted CD8+CD4-CCR7+CD45RA+ naive T cells. This receptor was identified in a human donor in good health. Some libraries in this study had Jurkat cell RNA spiked in. CDR3 nucleotide sequence: TGTGCCAGCAGCCATTTTGGTGGCCCAGCCTACGAGCAGTACTTC. As protein: CASSHFGGPAYEQYF.